This T cell receptor beta chain stems from a study of blood T cell repertoires in COVID-19. On the study more broadly: The samples span acute and convalescent COVID-19 from the United States, Italy and Spain. Sample material is recorded as cDNA or gDNA derived from T cells, B-cell-depleted T cells, or PBMCs.

Original handling: Amplification with reference gene primers provided the estimates of nucleated cell counts. Sequencing was performed with immunoSEQ multiplex PCR; in TCRdb, only in-frame clones are kept and a portion is missing. V and J calls and clone size are those listed in that table; D and trimming were worked out from the DNA. In the table there are under 100,000 clones, 75% to 95% of which are singletons. V lost 9 bases, J lost 1 base, and 15 bases lay in between. Germline values: CDR1 MGHDK, CDR2 SYGVNS. The CDR3 spans 14 residues. The rearrangement links TRBV25-1 to TRBJ1-1; D might be TRBD1 (6 bases). This clonotype was obtained from a man aged 50 to 59 with acute or convalescent COVID-19. Sequenced: peripheral blood. CDR3 loop: CASLDSGQNTEAFF. The CDR3 DNA sequence: TGTGCCAGTCTGGACTCGGGACAGAACACTGAAGCTTTCTTT.